What follows are 27 T cell receptor beta chains derived from one specimen sequenced in a study of identical twins. TCRdb re-called the 5' RACE reads with MiXCR, one entry per CDR3 protein. Of some 1,700,000 distinct CDR3 sequences in the sample, around a third are singletons; the top ten hold roughly 0.3%. Sequences were obtained from cord blood. These receptors all come from a newborn girl in good health.

V is TRBV25-1 and J is TRBJ2-7, with D possibly matching TRBD2 (5 bases). Trimming took 1 base from V and 0 from J, leaving 7 bases between them. The CDR3 spans 14 residues. Germline V CDR1 and CDR2: MGHDK, SYGVNS. DNA of the CDR3: TGTGCCAGCAGTGAATTTCGGGGCTCCTACGAGCAGTACTTC. This codes for CASSEFRGSYEQYF.

This sequence joins TRBV6-6 and TRBJ2-5, with D unclear. V lost 3 bases and J lost 7, with 9 bases in between. CDR3 length equals 12 residues. The germline gives CDR1 MNHNY, CDR2 SVGAGI (reference sequence). CDR3 sequence (DNA): TGTGCCAGCAGTTATCCCTCGGGGACCCAGTACTTC. This encodes CASSYPSGTQYF.

This chain links TRBV4-2 with TRBJ2-3; possible D gene TRBD2, 5 bases. The CDR3 length is 15 residues. Looked up from germline, CDR1 is LGHNA and CDR2 is YNFKEQ. Trimming left V 0 bases short and J 2 bases short, with 9 bases between. CDR3 in amino acids: CASSQDTRDTDTQYF. The CDR3 nucleotides are TGTGCCAGCAGCCAAGATACTAGAGACACAGATACGCAGTATTTT.

The chain links TRBV20-1 to TRBJ2-1; 7 bases are a match to TRBD2. The germline V gene has CDR1 DFQATT and CDR2 SNEGSKA (reference sequence). Trimming removed 0 bases from V and 6 bases from J; junction bases left unmatched: 8. The CDR3 loop spans 15 amino acids. The CDR3 DNA is TGCAGTGCTAGAGATCGGGGCGGGAGCTGCAATGAGCAGTTCTTC. This sequence encodes CSARDRGGSCNEQFF.

In regard to this clonotype: A junction boundary mismatches the germline segment, possibly from a read error. This rearrangement joins TRBV29-1 to TRBJ2-2; D not resolved. CDR1 is SQVTM, CDR2 ANQGSEA, per germline. The CDR3 covers 16 residues. DNA for the CDR3: TGCAGCATTGAATCGCTAGGACGAGCGTACGCCGGGGAGCTGTTTTTT. The encoded protein is CSIESLGRAYAGELFF.

This clonotype has ten or more counts. The rearrangement joins TRBV7-9 to TRBJ2-4; D may match TRBD1 or TRBD2 (5 bases each). Germline CDR1 SEHNR, CDR2 FQNEAQ (reference sequence). The CDR3 totals 16 residues. Trimming removed 5 bases from V and 0 bases from J, with 14 bases in between. The CDR3 loop is CASSPGTVLAKNIQYF. In DNA form, the CDR3 reads TGTGCCAGCAGCCCCGGGACCGTCCTAGCCAAAAACATTCAGTACTTC.

This clonotype was seen repeatedly, ten times or more. The chain is built from TRBV9 and TRBJ2-1; D possibly corresponds to TRBD2 (5 bases). Germline loops: CDR1 SGDLS, CDR2 YYNGEE. With 2 bases removed from V and 3 bases from J, the gap between germline ends came to 6 bases. The CDR3 is 13 residues long. This CDR3 reads CASSVRDYNEQFF. CDR3 nucleotides: TGTGCCAGCAGCGTCCGGGACTACAATGAGCAGTTCTTC.

This clonotype showed up just a few times. This chain connects TRBV6-2 or TRBV6-3 to TRBJ1-1; D gene ambiguous. V lost 1 base and J lost 1, with 7 bases in between. Germline V CDR1 and CDR2: MNHEY, SVGEGT. This CDR3 comprises 14 residues. The CDR3 DNA reads TGTGCCAGCAGTTACTATCCGGCGAACACTGAAGCTTTCTTT. As protein: CASSYYPANTEAFF.

This clonotype appeared once. A much larger clone lies a single base off, so this may be a read error. The CDR3 DNA follows: TGTGCTAGTGGTTTGGTACTCGGGGATGACAATGAGCAGTTCTTC. This gives the protein CASGLVLGDDNEQFF. The rearrangement uses TRBV12-5 and TRBJ2-1; a weak D match, TRBD2 (5 bases). Germline V gives CDR1 LGHNT, CDR2 FRNRAP. The CDR3 loop spans 15 amino acids. V shed 0 bases and J shed 5 bases, with 11 bases lying between them.

This clonotype was detected many times. The chain employs TRBV7-9 and TRBJ2-7; the match to TRBD2 covers 8 bases. CDR3 length equals 16 residues. The germline V gene encodes CDR1 SEHNR and CDR2 FQNEAQ (reference sequence). The ends lost 5 bases at V and 2 bases at J; junction bases unmatched: 11. DNA of the CDR3: TGTGCCAGCAGCACCCAACCGGGACTAGGTACCTACGAGCAGTACTTC. Its protein is CASSTQPGLGTYEQYF. Complete variable domain (other parts from reference TRBV7-9 and TRBJ2-7): DTGVSQNPRHKITKRGQNVTFRCDPISEHNRLYWYRQTLGQGPEFLTYFQNEAQLEKSRLLSDRFSAERPKGSFSTLEIQRTEQGDSAMYLCASSTQPGLGTYEQYFGPGTRLTVT.

The V and J genes are TRBV27 and TRBJ2-5; no reliable D call. V was trimmed by 2 bases and J by 6 bases, leaving 10 bases between them. CDR1 is MNHEY, CDR2 SMNVEV, per germline (reference sequence). The CDR3 consists of 13 residues. CDR3 sequence: CASSLGVQQTQYF. The CDR3, as DNA: TGTGCCAGCAGTTTAGGGGTACAGCAGACCCAGTACTTC.

The chain combines TRBV7-6 with TRBJ2-4, with 9 nucleotides matching TRBD2. Matching the DNA end better, TRBJ2-7 makes the J call doubtful. The length of the CDR3 is 17 residues. The germline V gene encodes CDR1 SGHVS and CDR2 FNYEAQ. The CDR3 DNA sequence: TGTGCCAGCAGCTTAGCTTCGGCGGGGGGGCGTTTAAACGAGCAGTACTTC. Residues: CASSLASAGGRLNEQYF.

This clonotype was seen only a few times. This chain links TRBV4-2 with TRBJ1-2; 10 nucleotides agree with TRBD1. CDR1 and CDR2 from the germline V gene are LGHNA and YNFKEQ. This CDR3 comprises 17 residues. V dropped 0 bases and J dropped 6; count of bases not matched to a gene: 10. Here the CDR3 reads CASSQDAAGTGDDGYTF. As DNA, the CDR3 is TGTGCCAGCAGCCAAGACGCCGCCGGGACAGGGGACGATGGCTACACCTTC.

The chain recombines TRBV28 with TRBJ1-5, with TRBD1 identical over 7 bases. Germline lookup yields CDR1 MDHEN and CDR2 SYDVKM. The CDR3 is made up of 18 amino acids. V was pared by 10 bases and J by 0 bases, with 18 bases of the junction left unmatched. In DNA, the CDR3 is TGTGCCACCCTAGGGGGATGGGACAGTTCATATAGCAATCAGCCCCAGCATTTT. Protein: CATLGGWDSSYSNQPQHF.

The chain links TRBV27 to TRBJ1-2; 7 positions agree with TRBD1. J lost 0 bases, V lost 5 bases, and 9 bases had no gene match. The germline V gene has CDR1 MNHEY and CDR2 SMNVEV (reference sequence). This CDR3 comprises 16 residues. CDR3 in DNA: TGTGCCAGCAGTCCGGACAGGTGGAGTTCTAACTATGGCTACACCTTC. Encoded protein: CASSPDRWSSNYGYTF.

V is TRBV28 and J is TRBJ2-1; perhaps TRBD2 as D (5 bases). From germline, CDR1 is MDHEN and CDR2 SYDVKM. Trimming removed 9 bases from V and 0 bases from J, with 12 bases in between. The CDR3 length is 14 residues. The CDR3 reads CARPCGLSYNEQFF. CDR3 DNA: TGTGCCAGGCCGTGCGGGCTCTCCTACAATGAGCAGTTCTTC. The full variable domain, its missing parts supplied by reference TRBV28 and TRBJ2-1, is DVKVTQSSRYLVKRTGEKVFLECVQDMDHENMFWYRQDPGLGLRLIYFSYDVKMKEKGDIPEGYSVSREKKERFSLILESASTNQTSMYLCARPCGLSYNEQFFGPGTRLTVL.

Many counts were recorded for this clonotype. This chain connects TRBV10-3 to TRBJ1-2; weak D call: TRBD1 (6 bases). The CDR3 covers 13 residues. Trimming removed 4 bases from V and 3 bases from J, with 9 bases in between. The germline V gene has CDR1 ENHRY and CDR2 SYGVKD. The CDR3 here is CAISGGGHYGYTF. In nucleotides, the CDR3 is TGTGCCATCAGTGGCGGGGGCCACTATGGCTACACCTTC.

This chain connects TRBV7-2 to TRBJ2-3; D might be TRBD2 (5 bases). The V gene's germline CDR1 is SGHTA and CDR2 FQGNSA. This CDR3 has 15 residues. The V end was cut by 5 bases, the J end by 10 bases, with 22 bases between. The DNA of the CDR3 is TGTGCCAGCAGCCCCACCCCGACTGGAACTAGGGCGCAGTATTTT. Encoded protein: CASSPTPTGTRAQYF.

V gene TRBV20-1 combines with J gene TRBJ2-5; possible D gene TRBD1, 6 bases. This CDR3 comprises 14 residues. CDR1 and CDR2 (germline): DFQATT, SNEGSKA (reference sequence). V was cut by 3 bases and J by 5 bases, with 16 bases left in between. The CDR3 region has the DNA TGCAGTGCTAGCCCAACAGGGTATCGGGAGACCCAGTACTTC. Translating gives CSASPTGYRETQYF.

The rearrangement links TRBV28 to TRBJ2-1, with 10 nucleotides matching TRBD2. V trimming: 5 bases; J trimming: 3 bases; junction bases outside the gene matches: 4. The CDR3 consists of 15 residues. Germline V lookup: CDR1 MDHEN, CDR2 SYDVKM. The CDR3 DNA follows: TGTGCCAGCAGTGATGGGACTAGCGTCTACAATGAGCAGTTCTTC. Translated, it gives CASSDGTSVYNEQFF. The full variable domain, rest sourced from reference TRBV28 and TRBJ2-1, is DVKVTQSSRYLVKRTGEKVFLECVQDMDHENMFWYRQDPGLGLRLIYFSYDVKMKEKGDIPEGYSVSREKKERFSLILESASTNQTSMYLCASSDGTSVYNEQFFGPGTRLTVL.

The V and J genes are TRBV5-6 and TRBJ1-1; perhaps TRBD1 as D (5 bases). The germline V gene encodes CDR1 SGHDT and CDR2 YYEEEE. V was clipped by 5 bases and J by 4 bases, with 15 bases between them. CDR3 length equals 14 residues. In nucleotides, the CDR3 is TGTGCCAGCAGTTCGCAGGGCTGGAGCACTGAAGCTTTCTTT. Translated: CASSSQGWSTEAFF.

The table lists this clonotype with many counts. The gene calls are TRBV12-3 or TRBV12-4 and TRBJ2-6; D ambiguous. V lost 6 bases, J lost 0 bases, and 9 bases lay in between. The CDR3 totals 15 residues. CDR3 protein: CASSSYNSGANVLTF. The CDR3 DNA sequence: TGTGCCAGCAGCAGTTATAACTCTGGGGCCAACGTCCTGACTTTC.

The V gene is TRBV2, the J gene TRBJ2-1, with D unclear. The J call is in doubt because the DNA end fits TRBJ2-7 better. The CDR3 consists of 12 residues. Germline CDR1 and CDR2: SNHLY and FYNNEI. As DNA, the CDR3 is TGTGCCAGCAAGGTGGGTCCCAATGAGCAGTACTTC. Amino acids: CASKVGPNEQYF.

This clonotype has only a few counts. This chain links TRBV6-5 with TRBJ1-6; D gene unclear. This CDR3 contains 14 residues. Germline V gives CDR1 MNHEY, CDR2 SVGAGI. Trimming left V 6 bases short and J 4 bases short, with 10 bases between. The CDR3 coding sequence is TGTGCCAGCAGGCCCCCGGGGTATAATTCACCCCTCCACTTT. It encodes CASRPPGYNSPLHF.

J is TRBJ1-5 and V is TRBV20-1; TRBD1 matches 7 bases. Trimming at V came to 3 bases and at J to 7 bases, leaving 3 bases not matched to a gene. There are 12 residues in the CDR3. The germline V gene has CDR1 DFQATT and CDR2 SNEGSKA (reference sequence). As DNA, the CDR3 is TGCAGTGCTAGCGACAGGGACCAGCCCCAGCATTTT. As protein: CSASDRDQPQHF.

This chain connects TRBV20-1 to TRBJ1-2, with D unresolved. The germline V and J ends were trimmed by 3 bases and 4 bases, with 18 bases remaining between them. The CDR3 totals 15 residues. Germline CDR1 reads DFQATT; CDR2 reads SNEGSKA (reference sequence). The CDR3 bases are TGCAGTGCTAGGGAGAGCCTAGCAGGATTCTATGGCTACACCTTC. Encoded protein: CSARESLAGFYGYTF.

The rearrangement uses TRBV27 and TRBJ1-2, with a weak D call TRBD1 (5 bases). V lost 7 bases, J lost 4 bases, and 19 bases lay in between. CDR1 and CDR2 (germline): MNHEY, SMNVEV (reference sequence). The CDR3 contains 15 residues. The CDR3, as DNA: TGTGCCAGCAAAGGGGAAGGAAGAGACCCCTATGGCTACACCTTC. Protein: CASKGEGRDPYGYTF.